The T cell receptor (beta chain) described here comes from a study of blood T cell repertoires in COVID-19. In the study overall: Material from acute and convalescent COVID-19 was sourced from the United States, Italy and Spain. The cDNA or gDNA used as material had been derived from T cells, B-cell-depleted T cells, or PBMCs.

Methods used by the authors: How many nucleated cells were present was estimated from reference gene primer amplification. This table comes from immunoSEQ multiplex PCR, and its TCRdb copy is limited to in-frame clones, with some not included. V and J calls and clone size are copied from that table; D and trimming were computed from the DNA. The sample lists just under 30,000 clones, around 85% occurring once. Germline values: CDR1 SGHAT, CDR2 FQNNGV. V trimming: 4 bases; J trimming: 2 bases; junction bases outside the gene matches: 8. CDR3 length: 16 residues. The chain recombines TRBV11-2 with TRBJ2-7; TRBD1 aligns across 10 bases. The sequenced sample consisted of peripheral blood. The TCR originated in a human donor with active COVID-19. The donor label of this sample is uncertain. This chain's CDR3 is CASSWPPGQGAYEQYF. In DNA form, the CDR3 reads TGTGCCAGCAGCTGGCCCCCCGGACAGGGGGCCTACGAGCAGTACTTC.